Below are 19 T cell receptor beta chains sequenced from a single sample in a study of CXCR3-negative and CXCR3-positive naive CD8 T cells. Findings and limits, study-wide: Researchers report that CXCR3-positive naive cells carry more hydrophobic TRB CDR3s than CXCR3-negative naive cells.

UMI-labeled 5' RACE yielded the TRB cDNA libraries. Reanalyzing the 5' RACE reads, TCRdb keeps one entry per CDR3 protein, without DNA. The specimen's table records around 63,000 distinct CDR3 sequences. Their cognate antigens are unknown. The source material was naive CXCR3+ CD8+ T cells from blood. Subset denoted: CD45RO-CCR7+CD27+CD95- naive CD8+ T cells expressing CXCR3 (TNR3+). These receptors came from a human donor in good health. Some clones in this sample may be carry-over from other donors' samples.

J is TRBJ1-1 and V is TRBV29-1. Germline V gene sequence: CDR1 SQVTM, CDR2 ANQGSEA. This CDR3 is 12 amino acids long. The CDR3 loop reads CSVEMTNTEAFF.

The chain couples TRBV7-9 to TRBJ1-1. From germline, CDR1 is SEHNR and CDR2 FQNEAQ (reference sequence). The CDR3 spans 14 residues. CDR3 loop: CASSLPGENTEAFF.

V usage is TRBV27 and J usage is TRBJ2-1; the D call from TCRdb, TRBD1, cannot be confirmed without DNA. This CDR3 spans 15 amino acids. The germline CDR1 and CDR2 sequences are MNHEY and SMNVEV (reference sequence). The CDR3 reads CASSPIAGASGEQFF.

The chain is built from TRBV29-1 and TRBJ2-2; the TRBD1 assignment by TCRdb is unverifiable without DNA. Germline lookup yields CDR1 SQVTM and CDR2 ANQGSEA. The CDR3 contains 12 residues. The CDR3 is CSVVGATGELFF.

This chain uses TRBV29-1 with TRBJ2-5. Germline V gives CDR1 SQVTM, CDR2 ANQGSEA. CDR3 length: 14 amino acids. CDR3 protein: CSVESWHVEETQYF. Filled out from reference TRBV29-1 and TRBJ2-5, the complete variable domain reads SAVISQKPSRDICQRGTSLTIQCQVDSQVTMMFWYRQQPGQSLTLIATANQGSEATYESGFVIDKFPISRPNLTFSTLTVSNMSPEDSSIYLCSVESWHVEETQYFGPGTRLLVL.

V usage is TRBV27 and J usage is TRBJ2-5; TCRdb's assignment of TRBD1 cannot be checked, as there is no DNA. This CDR3 contains 15 residues. Germline V gene data show CDR1 as MNHEY and CDR2 as SMNVEV (reference sequence). CDR3 in amino acids: CASSSLQGYQETQYF.

The chain employs TRBV29-1 and TRBJ1-1. The CDR3 extends over 11 amino acids. CDR1 is SQVTM and CDR2 is ANQGSEA in the germline V gene. CDR3 amino acids: CSVVINTEAFF.

This rearrangement joins TRBV20-1 to TRBJ2-7. The germline V gene encodes CDR1 DFQATT and CDR2 SNEGSKA (reference sequence). The CDR3 totals 12 residues. CDR3 region: CSAPDGSYEQYF.

The V and J genes are TRBV7-9 and TRBJ1-1; TCRdb's D call, TRBD1, is unchecked because there is no DNA. The CDR3 consists of 13 residues. CDR1 is SEHNR and CDR2 is FQNEAQ in the germline V gene (reference sequence). Here the CDR3 reads CASSSGTPFEAFF.

The chain couples TRBV7-2 to TRBJ2-7; the D call from TCRdb, TRBD1, cannot be confirmed without DNA. The CDR3 contains 15 residues. Germline CDR1 SGHTA, CDR2 FQGNSA. This CDR3 is CASSLGNGPFGELYF.

The chain joins TRBV14 to TRBJ2-7; the D call from TCRdb, TRBD1, cannot be confirmed without DNA. Germline assignment: CDR1 SGHDN and CDR2 FVKESK. This CDR3 is 14 amino acids long. The CDR3 sequence is CASSLLTGAYEQYF.

The chain has TRBV4-3 and TRBJ2-3; TCRdb designates TRBD2, a call that cannot be tested without DNA. This CDR3 region has 17 residues. Germline-derived CDR1 and CDR2 are LGHNA and YSLEER. This chain's CDR3 is CASSEGTSGTSTDTQYF.

The chain has TRBV23-1 and TRBJ2-7. TRBV23-1 has ORF status, its function being uncertain. There are 13 residues in the CDR3. The CDR3 here is CASIRDSPYEQYF.

The chain links TRBV7-9 to TRBJ2-1; absent DNA, TCRdb's TRBD2 call cannot be checked. The CDR3 consists of 12 residues. CDR1 SEHNR and CDR2 FQNEAQ come from the germline V gene (reference sequence). The CDR3 region is CASSLRGDEQFF.

V usage is TRBV6-1 and J usage is TRBJ1-5; TCRdb lists TRBD1, though no DNA is available to test this call. Germline-derived CDR1 and CDR2 are MNHNS and SASEGT. The CDR3 contains 14 residues. CDR3 sequence: CASSITDSSQPQHF.

The chain recombines TRBV5-6 with TRBJ1-5. The CDR3 extends over 13 amino acids. CDR1 and CDR2 (germline): SGHDT, YYEEEE. The CDR3 sequence is CASSLVSDQPQHF.

The rearrangement uses TRBV3-1 and TRBJ2-1; TCRdb picks TRBD2, but there is no DNA to check that call. This CDR3 is built from 15 residues. Germline assignment: CDR1 LGHDT and CDR2 YNNKEL (reference sequence). CDR3 amino acids: CASSPSGTSQSEQFF.

CDR3 loop: CASSLPGSWETQYF. The rearrangement links TRBV28 to TRBJ2-5; TCRdb outputs TRBD1, but without DNA this stays unchecked. CDR1 MDHEN and CDR2 SYDVKM come from the germline V gene. The CDR3 runs 14 residues.

The rearrangement joins TRBV7-8 to TRBJ1-5; TCRdb picks TRBD1, but there is no DNA to check that call. CDR3 length: 16 amino acids. The germline V gene has CDR1 SGHVS and CDR2 FQNEAQ. The CDR3 protein is CASSSSWTELNQPQHF. Supplemented by reference TRBV7-8 and TRBJ1-5, the full variable domain reads GAGVSQSPRYKVAKRGQDVALRCDPISGHVSLFWYQQALGQGPEFLTYFQNEAQLDKSGLPSDRFFAERPEGSVSTLKIQRTQQEDSAVYLCASSSSWTELNQPQHFGDGTRLSIL.